A single sample is the source of the 12 T cell receptor beta chains below, sequenced in a study of T-cell memory formation after mild COVID-19. TCRdb reanalysed the 5' RACE reads using MiXCR and keeps one entry per CDR3 protein. The sample has some 29,000 distinct CDR3 sequences; roughly a sixth are singletons. Sequencing used PBMCs or a T cell subset sorted from them (not recorded which). These receptors all stem from an adult who had mild COVID-19 (a few samples of this study predate the infection). Cell type and time point are not known.

V gene TRBV7-9 combines with J gene TRBJ2-3; D may be TRBD1 or TRBD2 (5 bases each). Germline V gene lookup returns CDR1 SEHNR and CDR2 FQNEAQ (reference sequence). Trimming pared 5 bases from V and 5 bases from J, leaving 17 bases between. The CDR3 is 15 amino acids. The CDR3 region has the DNA TGTGCCAGCAGCCGACCCGGGGCCCACAGAGATACGCAGTATTTT. Protein: CASSRPGAHRDTQYF.

The rearrangement links TRBV7-3 to TRBJ2-1, with D tentatively TRBD2 (7 bases). Germline values: CDR1 SGHTA, CDR2 FQGTGA. CDR3 size: 18 residues. The V gene lost 4 bases and the J gene lost 0 bases, with 19 bases spanning the gap. This CDR3 reads CASSSWGLAVISYNEQFF. In DNA form, the CDR3 reads TGTGCCAGCAGCTCATGGGGGCTAGCGGTAATCTCCTACAATGAGCAGTTCTTC.

The table lists this clonotype with a few counts. This chain links TRBV9 with TRBJ1-3; D not certain. Per the germline V gene, CDR1 is SGDLS and CDR2 is YYNGEE. The CDR3 length is 18 residues. With 1 base removed from V and 0 bases from J, the gap between germline ends came to 17 bases. The CDR3 sequence: CASSVSPIGMSSGNTIYF. CDR3 nucleotides: TGTGCCAGCAGCGTAAGTCCCATTGGGATGAGCTCTGGAAACACCATATATTTT.

This clonotype was recorded only once. The genes are TRBV25-1 and TRBJ2-1, with 11 bases lining up with TRBD2. Germline CDR1 MGHDK, CDR2 SYGVNS. The CDR3 is 14 residues long. The junction had 4 bases not matched to a gene; V was cut back by 4 bases and J by 8 bases. CDR3 sequence (DNA): TGTGCCAGCAGTGCCGGACTAGCGGGCGATGAGCAGTTCTTC. Translation gives CASSAGLAGDEQFF.

The V and J genes are TRBV12-3 or TRBV12-4 and TRBJ1-1, with 8 bases fitting TRBD1. Trimming took 6 bases from V and 4 from J; bases not matched to a gene: 7. The CDR3 runs to 14 residues. CDR3 sequence reads: CASRVQGGGTEAFF. The DNA of the CDR3 is TGTGCCAGCAGGGTACAGGGGGGCGGCACTGAAGCTTTCTTT.

This clonotype occurred many times. The chain has TRBV7-9 and TRBJ2-1; perhaps D is TRBD1 or TRBD2 (6 bases each). This CDR3 comprises 15 residues. CDR1 SEHNR and CDR2 FQNEAQ come from the germline V gene (reference sequence). The germline V and J ends were trimmed by 1 base and 6 bases, with 13 bases remaining between them. For the CDR3, the DNA is TGTGCCAGCAGCTTAGGGTCACGGGGGCCCAATGAGCAGTTCTTC. Translated: CASSLGSRGPNEQFF.

In its sample, this clonotype was seen many times. The V call is TRBV5-1, the J call TRBJ2-3; tentatively, D is TRBD1 (5 bases). V gave up 0 bases and J gave up 4 bases, with 9 bases separating them. The CDR3 loop spans 14 amino acids. In germline, CDR1 is SGHRS, CDR2 YFSETQ. CDR3 nucleotides: TGCGCCAGCAGCTTGGCAGGGCCCGCAGATACGCAGTATTTT. Protein sequence: CASSLAGPADTQYF.

In this sample, this clonotype turned up many times. The chain couples TRBV6-2 or TRBV6-3 to TRBJ1-1; D might be TRBD1 (5 bases). Per germline, CDR1 MNHEY and CDR2 SVGEGT. V was shortened by 4 bases and J by 1 base, with 13 bases between the two germline ends. CDR3 length: 15 residues. The CDR3 DNA reads TGTGCCAGCAGTTCCCCGGGACTGTCGAACACTGAAGCTTTCTTT. Protein: CASSSPGLSNTEAFF.

The table lists this clonotype with many counts. This chain links TRBV5-1 with TRBJ2-1; D perhaps matches TRBD2 (5 bases). Between the trimmed V and J ends, which lost 4 bases and 0 bases, there was a span of 14 bases. The CDR3 spans 16 residues. Germline V gene lookup returns CDR1 SGHRS and CDR2 YFSETQ. This CDR3 reads CASSTGRGVSYNEQFF. The CDR3 DNA is TGCGCCAGCAGCACCGGACGGGGTGTCTCCTACAATGAGCAGTTCTTC. The full variable domain, completed using reference TRBV5-1 and TRBJ2-1, is KAGVTQTPRYLIKTRGQQVTLSCSPISGHRSVSWYQQTPGQGLQFLFEYFSETQRNKGNFPGRFSGRQFSNSRSEMNVSTLELGDSALYLCASSTGRGVSYNEQFFGPGTRLTVL.

This clonotype has at least ten counts. V is TRBV18 and J is TRBJ2-1, with 11 bases aligning to TRBD2. Per germline, CDR1 KGHSH and CDR2 LQKENI. V shed 3 bases and J 7 bases; nucleotides not matched to a gene: 5. The CDR3 length is 15 residues. Here the CDR3 DNA reads TGTGCCAGCTCACCGCTAACTAGCGGGAGTAATGAGCAGTTCTTC. This encodes CASSPLTSGSNEQFF.

This clonotype was observed at least ten times. This chain's CDR3 is CASSVGNSFIYEQYF. The CDR3 DNA is TGTGCCAGCAGCGTAGGAAATAGCTTTATCTACGAGCAGTACTTC. The rearrangement uses TRBV9 and TRBJ2-7; D not resolved. Germline assignment: CDR1 SGDLS and CDR2 YYNGEE. The CDR3 consists of 15 residues. V was clipped by 0 bases and J by 3 bases, with 13 bases between them.

The chain employs TRBV14 and TRBJ2-3; 8 bases fit TRBD2. The CDR3 is 17 residues long. J was trimmed by 0 bases and V by 0 bases; bases with no gene match: 5. Germline-derived CDR1 and CDR2 are SGHDN and FVKESK. The CDR3, as DNA: TGTGCCAGCAGCCAAGAAATTAGCGGGAAAAGCACAGATACGCAGTATTTT. Translation: CASSQEISGKSTDTQYF. The full variable domain, with the rest looked up from reference TRBV14 and TRBJ2-3, is EAGVTQFPSHSVIEKGQTVTLRCDPISGHDNLYWYRRVMGKEIKFLLHFVKESKQDESGMPNNRFLAERTGGTYSTLKVQPAELEDSGVYFCASSQEISGKSTDTQYFGPGTRLTVL.